This passage covers 23 T cell receptor beta chains from one sample sequenced in a study of shared clonotypes between healthy human individuals. Clones were sequenced by immunoSEQ multiplex PCR, and TCRdb holds only the in-frame ones, with some missing. This table holds over 2 million clones, 85% to 95% found once. Sequencing was carried out using naive CD4+ T cells from PBMCs. The subset denotes: CD45RA+ positively selected. The receptors derive from a man between 18 and 35 years old in good health. Some clones in this sample may be carry-over from other donors' samples.

With regard to this clone: The same CDR3 arises from other DNA sequences in this sample as well. This chain links TRBV5-1 with TRBJ1-1, with 8 bases lining up with TRBD1. V trimming: 5 bases; J trimming: 1 base; junction bases outside the gene matches: 4. Germline CDR1 is SGHRS and CDR2 is YFSETQ. The CDR3 runs 14 residues. CDR3 in amino acids: CASSQDRANTEAFF. In nucleotides, the CDR3 is TGCGCCAGCAGTCAGGACAGGGCGAACACTGAAGCTTTCTTT.

The gene calls are TRBV5-6 and TRBJ1-1; TRBD1 is a possible D gene (5 bases). The V end was cut by 5 bases, the J end by 10 bases, with 18 bases between. This CDR3 contains 13 residues. Germline CDR1 is SGHDT and CDR2 is YYEEEE. The CDR3 loop reads CASRTDSTQSAFF. CDR3 nucleotides: TGTGCCAGCAGAACAGACAGTACGCAGTCAGCTTTCTTT.

On this clone itself: Additional DNA sequences in this sample encode the identical CDR3. The gene calls are TRBV28 and TRBJ1-3; 8 bases line up with TRBD1. The germline V gene has CDR1 MDHEN and CDR2 SYDVKM. With 2 bases clipped from V and 0 bases from J, the junction kept 0 bases outside the gene matches. The CDR3 contains 15 residues. The CDR3, as DNA: TGTGCCAGCAGTTTAACAGGGGGCTCTGGAAACACCATATATTTT. This gives the protein CASSLTGGSGNTIYF.

This chain uses TRBV4-1 with TRBJ2-5, with D uncertain. Germline CDR1 is MGHRA and CDR2 is YSYEKL. The CDR3 length is 15 residues. The V end lost 1 base, the J end lost 2 bases, and 11 bases lay between the germline ends. The CDR3 sequence is CASSQVGFTQETQYF. The CDR3 bases are TGCGCCAGCAGCCAAGTAGGCTTCACACAAGAGACCCAGTACTTC.

The rearrangement links TRBV19 to TRBJ1-2; D is perhaps TRBD1 (5 bases). CDR3 size: 14 residues. The germline gives CDR1 LNHDA, CDR2 SQIVND (reference sequence). Between the trimmed V and J ends, which lost 3 bases and 5 bases, there was a span of 13 bases. CDR3 nucleotides: TGTGCCAGTAGTATCCCGACAGTGACTTATGGCTACACCTTC. Its protein is CASSIPTVTYGYTF.

The chain combines TRBV7-9 with TRBJ2-1, with D tentatively TRBD1 (6 bases). The CDR3 totals 15 residues. The ends were cut back, 5 bases at V and 4 bases at J, with 15 bases in the middle. The V gene's germline CDR1 is SEHNR and CDR2 FQNEAQ (reference sequence). CDR3 nucleotides: TGTGCCAGCAGCGCCACCGGGACAAATTACAATGAGCAGTTCTTC. It specifies CASSATGTNYNEQFF.

This chain joins TRBV28 and TRBJ2-5; D remains unclear. CDR1 MDHEN and CDR2 SYDVKM come from the germline V gene. The CDR3 covers 12 residues. The V and J ends lost 7 bases and 5 bases respectively, with 11 bases between them. Here the CDR3 DNA reads TGTGCCAGCAACTCACCTCGGGAGACCCAGTACTTC. It encodes CASNSPRETQYF. Filled out from reference TRBV28 and TRBJ2-5, the complete variable domain reads DVKVTQSSRYLVKRTGEKVFLECVQDMDHENMFWYRQDPGLGLRLIYFSYDVKMKEKGDIPEGYSVSREKKERFSLILESASTNQTSMYLCASNSPRETQYFGPGTRLLVL.

The genes are TRBV29-1 and TRBJ2-5, with D maybe TRBD2 (6 bases). The DNA matches TRBJ2-7 better at its end, which makes the J call doubtful. The CDR3 extends over 14 amino acids. Germline V gene sequence: CDR1 SQVTM, CDR2 ANQGSEA. The CDR3 here is CSARRASPNYEQYF. CDR3 coding DNA: TGCAGCGCCCGGAGGGCTAGCCCTAACTACGAGCAGTACTTC.

The chain carries TRBV4-1 and TRBJ1-2; D gene ambiguous. The V gene's germline CDR1 is MGHRA and CDR2 YSYEKL. The CDR3 has 16 residues. V lost 0 bases and J 5 bases, leaving 16 bases between the germline ends. Written as DNA, the CDR3 is TGCGCCAGCAGCCAAGACCTAGCGGGGAATATTTATGGCTACACCTTC. It yields the protein CASSQDLAGNIYGYTF.

Only one count was recorded for this clone. V usage is TRBV2 and J usage is TRBJ2-2; 11 bases match TRBD2. The CDR3 extends over 15 amino acids. V dropped 7 bases and J dropped 1; count of bases not matched to a gene: 2. Per germline, CDR1 SNHLY and CDR2 FYNNEI. CDR3: CASMGLAVNTGELFF. The CDR3 DNA reads as TGTGCCAGCATGGGACTAGCGGTGAACACCGGGGAGCTGTTTTTT.

The J gene is TRBJ2-7, the V gene TRBV27; TRBD1 might be the D (6 bases). CDR3 length equals 14 residues. V was pared by 6 bases and J by 5 bases, with 17 bases between. CDR1 and CDR2 (germline): MNHEY, SMNVEV (reference sequence). Here the CDR3 DNA reads TGTGCCAGCAGGATACAGGGAAGGTACGACGAGCAGTACTTC. Its protein product is CASRIQGRYDEQYF.

The V call is TRBV5-1, the J call TRBJ2-3; 15 positions match TRBD2. Germline V gives CDR1 SGHRS, CDR2 YFSETQ. V lost 4 bases and J lost 6; bases outside the gene matches: 3. The CDR3 spans 15 residues. Here the CDR3 reads CASSIGLAGGDTQYF. CDR3 DNA sequence: TGCGCCAGCAGCATCGGACTAGCGGGAGGGGATACGCAGTATTTT.

The chain combines TRBV6-5 with TRBJ1-5; possible D gene TRBD1, 6 bases. V was trimmed by 4 bases and J by 3 bases, leaving 10 bases between them. This CDR3 comprises 14 residues. Germline CDR1 reads MNHEY; CDR2 reads SVGAGI. The CDR3 bases are TGTGCCAGCAGTTTGACAGGCCCCAATCAGCCCCAGCATTTT. It yields the protein CASSLTGPNQPQHF.

On this clone itself: Other DNA sequences in the same sample also yield this CDR3. The V and J genes are TRBV18 and TRBJ2-7, with a tentative D call TRBD1 (5 bases). The CDR3 spans 13 residues. Germline lookup yields CDR1 KGHSH and CDR2 LQKENI. Trimming pared 3 bases from V and 2 bases from J, leaving 8 bases between. The CDR3 protein is CASSPGPAYEQYF. CDR3 in DNA: TGTGCCAGCTCACCGGGGCCAGCCTACGAGCAGTACTTC.

This clone was counted once. The J gene is TRBJ2-7, the V gene TRBV7-9, with D maybe TRBD1 (6 bases). This CDR3 contains 16 residues. CDR1 is SEHNR, CDR2 FQNEAQ, per germline (reference sequence). Deletions cut 1 base from V and 3 bases from J, with 16 bases between. Written as DNA, the CDR3 is TGTGCCAGCAGCTTAGTGGGTCGGGACACAAACTACGAGCAGTACTTC. Translated, it gives CASSLVGRDTNYEQYF. Supplemented by reference TRBV7-9 and TRBJ2-7, the full variable domain reads DTGVSQNPRHKITKRGQNVTFRCDPISEHNRLYWYRQTLGQGPEFLTYFQNEAQLEKSRLLSDRFSAERPKGSFSTLEIQRTEQGDSAMYLCASSLVGRDTNYEQYFGPGTRLTVT.

This rearrangement joins TRBV7-2 to TRBJ2-3; 9 nucleotides agree with TRBD2. Germline V gene data show CDR1 as SGHTA and CDR2 as FQGNSA. The CDR3 has 17 amino acids. The junction had 13 bases not matched to a gene; V was cut back by 2 bases and J by 7 bases. CDR3 sequence reads: CASSLSLREGQQNTQYF. In DNA form, the CDR3 reads TGTGCCAGCAGCTTAAGTTTGCGGGAGGGCCAGCAAAATACGCAGTATTTT.

The V gene is TRBV5-1, the J gene TRBJ2-6; TRBD1 might be the D (6 bases). Germline V gives CDR1 SGHRS, CDR2 YFSETQ. Trimming took 5 bases from V and 0 from J, leaving 15 bases between them. This CDR3 is 17 amino acids long. In nucleotides, the CDR3 is TGCGCCAGCAGGCAAGACAGGTGGAACTCTGGGGCCAACGTCCTGACTTTC. Amino acid sequence: CASRQDRWNSGANVLTF.

The genes are TRBV7-3 and TRBJ2-2; D gene ambiguous. The CDR3 runs 13 residues. Trimming left V 2 bases short and J 7 bases short, with 8 bases between. Germline V lookup: CDR1 SGHTA, CDR2 FQGTGA. CDR3 region: CASSLLADGELFF. CDR3 DNA: TGTGCCAGCAGCTTATTAGCCGACGGGGAGCTGTTTTTT.

This chain links TRBV28 with TRBJ2-4; no firm D call. The V gene's germline CDR1 is MDHEN and CDR2 SYDVKM. Trimming removed 1 base at V and 4 bases at J, with 8 bases between. The CDR3 has 14 residues. The CDR3 spells CASSLSLNKNIQYF. The DNA for the CDR3 is TGTGCCAGCAGTTTATCGTTAAATAAAAACATTCAGTACTTC.

This chain connects TRBV5-1 to TRBJ2-5, with 11 positions matching TRBD2. The CDR3 contains 16 residues. The germline gives CDR1 SGHRS, CDR2 YFSETQ. V shed 0 bases and J 7 bases; nucleotides not matched to a gene: 8. In DNA, the CDR3 is TGCGCCAGCAGCTTGGCCACTAGCGGGGGCCTTGGGACCCAGTACTTC. Protein: CASSLATSGGLGTQYF.

The V call is TRBV7-9, the J call TRBJ1-3, with D maybe TRBD1 (6 bases). Trimming took 3 bases from V and 8 from J, leaving 17 bases between them. CDR3 length equals 15 residues. Germline CDR1 is SEHNR and CDR2 is FQNEAQ (reference sequence). The CDR3 DNA sequence: TGTGCCAGCAGCTTTTTTGGTTCTGAGGGGGACACCATATATTTT. This codes for CASSFFGSEGDTIYF.

This clone was recorded once. The chain carries TRBV27 and TRBJ2-7; unclear D gene. This CDR3 is built from 13 residues. V lost 5 bases and J lost 2, with 10 bases in between. CDR1 is MNHEY and CDR2 is SMNVEV in the germline V gene (reference sequence). CDR3 amino acids: CASSTSGPYEQYF. As DNA, the CDR3 is TGTGCCAGCAGTACCTCGGGCCCCTACGAGCAGTACTTC.

The chain couples TRBV7-9 to TRBJ2-1; D is possibly TRBD2 (6 bases). The CDR3 covers 11 residues. The V end was cut by 3 bases, the J end by 12 bases, with 9 bases between. Per the germline V gene, CDR1 is SEHNR and CDR2 is FQNEAQ (reference sequence). CDR3 region: CASSFRTTQFF. In nucleotides, the CDR3 is TGTGCCAGCAGCTTCCGGACTACGCAGTTCTTC.